This T cell receptor beta chain is drawn from a study of shared clonotypes between healthy human individuals. There are 14 residues in the CDR3. V trimming: 3 bases; J trimming: 1 base; junction bases outside the gene matches: 3. Germline CDR1 is GTSNPN and CDR2 is SVGIG (reference sequence). The protocol was immunoSEQ multiplex PCR, while the TCRdb copy is restricted to in-frame clones and leaves out a portion. Seen here are roughly 500,000 clones, about 76% observed once, and the top ten hold 13%. This TCR was sampled from a woman aged 40-49 years in good health. Some clones in this sample may be carry-over from other donors' samples. Sequencing input: PBMCs. The rearrangement uses TRBV30 and TRBJ2-1; 7 positions agree with TRBD2. The CDR3 reads CAWRLRESYNEQFF. The CDR3 DNA is TGTGCCTGGAGACTGCGGGAGTCCTACAATGAGCAGTTCTTC.